This T cell receptor (beta chain) derives from a study of T cells after posttransplantation cyclophosphamide. The related graft donor's blood sample was taken on the day of bone marrow donation. Germline V lookup: CDR1 LGHNA, CDR2 YSLEER. This CDR3 spans 18 amino acids. V was clipped by 0 bases and J by 4 bases, with 19 bases between them. This clone appeared many times. Assay used: immunoSEQ multiplex PCR; TCRdb lists only in-frame clones, some missing. The data show 40,000 to 45,000 clones, with none appearing a single time. Specimen: PBMCs. The chain recombines TRBV4-3 with TRBJ2-1, with D perhaps matching TRBD2 (7 bases). The sequence came from a man in his forties in good health, CMV-negative, and a related stem cell transplant donor. CDR3 DNA sequence: TGCGCCAGCAGCCAAGAGCGTACAGGGTTGGGACTATACAATGAGCAGTTCTTC. It yields the protein CASSQERTGLGLYNEQFF.